The TCR beta chain under discussion was sequenced for a study of cytomegalovirus exposure and HLA in healthy donors. Study-wide findings and caveats: According to a later analysis, donors in an Asian-associated ancestry cluster reportedly had fewer N-insertions than the approximately 620-donor mean. As a later analysis revealed, most CMV-associated TCR beta chains appeared HLA-restricted. Based on reports, TCR beta sequences accurately predicted HLA-A and HLA-B alleles for most subjects. After further analysis at a later stage, roughly 15,000 TCR beta sequences were associated with HLA alleles at 0.05 false discovery rate.

This CDR3 region has 13 residues. V dropped 1 base and J dropped 7 bases, with 14 bases sitting between them. Germline CDR1 reads GTSNPN; CDR2 reads SVGIG (reference sequence). This clone has a single count. What it binds is not known. Primers included in the PCR were 60 Vbeta and 13 Jbeta primers. Some clones are missing from TCRdb's copy, which holds only in-frame ones; the method was immunoSEQ multiplex PCR. The table includes about 130,000 clones, over 65% detected once. J is TRBJ2-7 and V is TRBV30, with D perhaps TRBD1 (5 bases). This sequence originates from a man aged 18-30 years in good health and CMV-seropositive. Sequencing was carried out using PBMCs. The CDR3 nucleotides are TGTGCCTGGAGTGGGACAAGGGTGGGTGAGCAGTACTTC. It specifies CAWSGTRVGEQYF.